This record looks at one TCR beta chain sequence and its context. This specimen belongs to a study of blood T cell repertoires in COVID-19. Sequencing was performed with immunoSEQ multiplex PCR; in TCRdb, only in-frame clones are kept and a portion is missing. The sample includes about 310,000 clones, approximately 89% of them seen just once. Specimen: PBMCs or T cells enriched from blood (not recorded which). The source of this sequence is a woman in her twenties or thirties who had recovered from COVID-19.

The CDR3: CASSLSGQDYSNQPQHF. In DNA form, the CDR3 reads TGTGCCAGCAGTTTATCCGGACAGGATTATAGCAATCAGCCCCAGCATTTT. This rearrangement joins TRBV27 to TRBJ1-5; 7 bases match TRBD1. J gave up 0 bases and V 0 bases, and 5 bases lay outside the gene matches. The germline CDR1 and CDR2 sequences are MNHEY and SMNVEV (reference sequence). This CDR3 comprises 17 residues.